This record concerns one T cell receptor (beta chain) sequence. Other DNA sequences within the sample encode an identical CDR3. This sample is part of a study of graft-versus-host responses after intestinal transplantation. There are 18 residues in the CDR3. V lost 3 bases, J lost 0 bases, and 21 bases lay in between. CDR1 is LGHNA, CDR2 YNFKEQ, per germline. The method was immunoSEQ multiplex PCR; TCRdb's version includes in-frame clones alone and lacks a portion of them. The data show roughly 69,000 clones, approximately 92% seen once. The material sequenced was bone marrow, taken nearly 750 days after intestinal transplantation. The V gene is TRBV4-2, the J gene TRBJ2-7; D perhaps matches TRBD1 (6 bases). The origin of this receptor is a human patient who received an intestinal transplant, so some T cells may come from the graft donor. The CDR3 sequence is CASSQDLGKGQNSYEQYF. The CDR3 nucleotides read TGTGCCAGCAGCCAGGATTTGGGGAAGGGACAAAACTCCTACGAGCAGTACTTC.